This is a list of T cell receptor beta chains from one sample in a study of cytomegalovirus exposure and HLA in healthy donors. Data came from immunoSEQ multiplex PCR; TCRdb stores just in-frame clones and leaves some out. The data show some 200,000 clones, with around four fifths seen just once and 2% to 3% held by the top ten. Material for sequencing was PBMCs. These receptors all come from a woman between 45 and 60 years old in good health and CMV-seropositive. CDR3s include the opening cysteine and the closing phenylalanine or tryptophan. The D gene is left open where the match is weak. Clone size is shown for a subset of rows, as once, few, many or a class of expanded clone.

size	J	D	V	CDR3	DNA
-	TRBJ2-3	-	TRBV12-2	CASRLWTSGGTDTQYF	TGTGCAAGTCGCTTGTGGACTAGCGGGGGCACAGATACGCAGTATTTT
-	TRBJ1-3	-	TRBV10-2	CASSEKGRGNTIYF	TGCGCCAGCAGTGAGAAGGGGCGCGGAAACACCATATATTTT
-	TRBJ2-3	TRBD2	TRBV6-1	CASSLAGGGIDTQYF	TGTGCCAGCAGTTTAGCTGGCGGGGGGATAGATACGCAGTATTTT
once	TRBJ2-3	TRBD2	TRBV7-2	CASSATSPTQYF	TGTGCCAGCAGCGCGACTAGCCCTACGCAGTATTTT
few	TRBJ2-1	TRBD1	TRBV4-3	CASSQAGTGGNEQFF	TGCGCCAGCAGCCAAGCCGGGACAGGGGGTAATGAGCAGTTCTTC
few	TRBJ1-6	-	TRBV11-2	CASSRYDQGGSYNSPLHF	TGTGCCAGCAGCCGTTACGATCAGGGAGGCTCCTATAATTCACCCCTCCACTTT
-	TRBJ2-2	-	TRBV25-1	CASSVSNTGELFF	TGTGCCAGCAGTGTCTCTAACACCGGGGAGCTGTTTTTT
-	TRBJ1-1	TRBD1	TRBV5-1	CATSGQAGNTEAFF	TGCGCCACCTCGGGACAGGCGGGGAACACTGAAGCTTTCTTT
-	TRBJ2-1	TRBD1	TRBV18	CASSPLTGADNEQFF	TGTGCCAGCTCACCACTTACAGGGGCGGATAATGAGCAGTTCTTC
-	TRBJ2-5	-	TRBV2	CASSESDETQYF	TGTGCCAGCAGTGAGAGCGATGAGACCCAGTACTTC
-	TRBJ2-7	-	TRBV11-1	CASSLTPTTAYEQYF	TGTGCCAGCAGCTTGACACCTACGACCGCCTACGAGCAGTACTTC
-	TRBJ2-7	-	TRBV25-1	CASRPPGPLRNEQYF	TGTGCCAGCAGGCCCCCAGGGCCCCTAAGGAACGAGCAGTACTTC
-	TRBJ2-5	TRBD2	TRBV5-1	CASRGGGVQETQYF	TGCGCCAGCAGGGGCGGGGGGGTCCAAGAGACCCAGTACTTC
few	TRBJ1-6	-	TRBV6-6	CASSYSFDSPLHF	TGTGCCAGCAGTTACTCGTTCGATTCACCCCTCCACTTT
-	TRBJ1-5	TRBD1	TRBV6-9	CASRISSDRGANQPQHF	TGTGCCAGCAGAATATCAAGCGACAGGGGGGCCAATCAGCCCCAGCATTTT
once	TRBJ1-2	-	TRBV6-5	CASRPGNDGYTF	TGTGCCAGCAGACCAGGGAATGATGGCTACACCTTC
-	TRBJ1-4	TRBD1	TRBV4-1	CASSRGQGEEKLFF	TGCGCCAGCAGCCGCGGACAGGGTGAAGAAAAACTGTTTTTT
-	TRBJ1-3	-	TRBV7-9	CASSYDRDSGNTIYF	TGTGCCAGCAGTTACGACAGAGACTCTGGAAACACCATATATTTT
-	TRBJ1-2	-	TRBV7-2	CASSPTTPGRGGGYTF	TGTGCCAGCAGCCCAACCACTCCCGGTCGGGGGGGAGGCTACACCTTC
-	TRBJ1-6	TRBD1	TRBV27	CASRNPGQGNSPLHF	TGTGCCAGCAGAAACCCGGGACAGGGAAATTCACCCCTCCACTTT
-	TRBJ2-7	TRBD1	TRBV7-2	CASSYTGVPEQYF	TGTGCCAGCAGCTACACAGGGGTCCCCGAGCAGTACTTC
few	TRBJ1-1	-	TRBV6-5	CASSYSPQGGTEAFF	TGTGCCAGCAGTTACTCTCCCCAGGGAGGGACTGAAGCTTTCTTT
few	TRBJ1-6	TRBD1	TRBV5-6	CASSLGDSNSPLHF	TGTGCCAGCAGCTTGGGGGACAGTAATTCACCCCTCCACTTT
-	TRBJ2-1	-	TRBV11-3	CASSLGSSYNEQFF	TGTGCCAGCAGCTTAGGGAGCTCCTACAATGAGCAGTTCTTC
-	TRBJ2-5	-	TRBV7-8	CASRQTSIETQYF	TGTGCCAGCAGACAGACCTCGATAGAGACCCAGTACTTC
-	TRBJ2-3	TRBD2	TRBV4-1	CASSRTGLAGGTSTDTQYF	TGCGCCAGCAGCCGTACGGGACTAGCGGGGGGGACTAGCACAGATACGCAGTATTTT
-	TRBJ1-2	-	TRBV2	CASSNFLKQGNYGYTF	TGTGCCAGCAGTAACTTTTTGAAACAGGGCAACTATGGCTACACCTTC
once	TRBJ2-3	TRBD1	TRBV6-5	CASSDRGRDTQYF	TGTGCCAGCAGCGACAGGGGGCGGGATACGCAGTATTTT
-	TRBJ1-1	-	TRBV27	CASSLGQMNTEAFF	TGTGCCAGCAGTTTAGGACAGATGAACACTGAAGCTTTCTTT
-	TRBJ1-2	TRBD1	TRBV5-6	CASSRGQGDYSNYGYTF	TGTGCCAGCAGCCGGGGACAGGGCGATTACTCAAACTATGGCTACACCTTC
once	TRBJ2-2	TRBD1	TRBV5-4	CASSPQGQGFGGELFF	TGTGCCAGCAGCCCCCAAGGACAGGGGTTTGGCGGGGAGCTGTTTTTT
-	TRBJ1-1	-	TRBV7-6	CASSLFSTPTGSNTEAFF	TGTGCCAGCAGCTTATTCTCCACCCCCACAGGCTCGAACACTGAAGCTTTCTTT
-	TRBJ2-2	-	TRBV9	CASSVVRGELFF	TGTGCCAGCAGCGTAGTGAGGGGGGAGCTGTTTTTT
-	TRBJ2-7	TRBD1	TRBV6-6	CASRATGDAFYEQYF	TGTGCCAGCAGAGCTACAGGGGATGCCTTCTACGAGCAGTACTTC
-	TRBJ1-4	TRBD1	TRBV2	CASHNYRGRGEKLFF	TGTGCCAGCCACAATTACAGGGGGCGAGGGGAAAAACTGTTTTTT
-	TRBJ2-1	TRBD2	TRBV15	CATSNSAGGGEQFF	TGTGCCACCAGCAACTCTGCCGGGGGGGGTGAGCAGTTCTTC
-	TRBJ2-5	TRBD2	TRBV18	CASSPLGGQETQYF	TGTGCCAGCTCACCCTTGGGGGGGCAAGAGACCCAGTACTTC
-	TRBJ1-4	TRBD1	TRBV29-1	CSVTGGANEKLFF	TGCAGCGTAACAGGGGGGGCTAATGAAAAACTGTTTTTT
-	TRBJ2-7	TRBD2	TRBV5-1	CASSWGTSGDYEQYF	TGCGCCAGCAGCTGGGGGACTAGCGGGGACTACGAGCAGTACTTC
once	TRBJ1-5	-	TRBV4-3	CASSQVYSSNQPQHF	TGCGCCAGCAGCCAAGTCTACAGTAGCAATCAGCCCCAGCATTTT
-	TRBJ1-1	-	TRBV7-6	CASTDGTQFEAFF	TGTGCCAGCACCGATGGGACACAATTTGAAGCTTTCTTT
-	TRBJ2-2	TRBD1	TRBV18	CASSRGQELAGELFF	TGTGCCAGCTCACGGGGACAGGAATTAGCCGGGGAGCTGTTTTTT